This T cell receptor beta chain originates from a study of OX40 agonist ivuxolimab in advanced cancers. Study-level background: Hepatocellular carcinoma, melanoma, renal cell or head and neck cancer occurred in dose-escalation patients. Overall study results and limits: Compared with others, partial responders at 0.1-3.0 mg/kg displayed clonal expansion among the lowest.

This CDR3 comprises 14 residues. Germline values: CDR1 KGHSH, CDR2 LQKENI. V lost 0 bases to trimming and J lost 5 bases, with 7 bases between them. Profiling relied on immunoSEQ multiplex PCR, and the TCRdb table lists in-frame clones only, not all of them. The sample gives 72,000 or so clones, around nine tenths of which show up once; less than 0.25% is in the top ten. Of note for this clone: Its antigen is not known.

The sample in question was CD4+ or CD8+ T cells sorted from blood, obtained in a trial of the OX40 agonist ivuxolimab. V and J are TRBV18 and TRBJ1-4; D unresolved. The TCR was taken from an adult with an advanced solid tumor such as melanoma, head and neck, liver or kidney cancer. CDR3 in amino acids: CASSPPNQNEKLFF. Written as DNA, the CDR3 is TGTGCCAGCTCACCACCCAATCAAAATGAAAAACTGTTTTTT.